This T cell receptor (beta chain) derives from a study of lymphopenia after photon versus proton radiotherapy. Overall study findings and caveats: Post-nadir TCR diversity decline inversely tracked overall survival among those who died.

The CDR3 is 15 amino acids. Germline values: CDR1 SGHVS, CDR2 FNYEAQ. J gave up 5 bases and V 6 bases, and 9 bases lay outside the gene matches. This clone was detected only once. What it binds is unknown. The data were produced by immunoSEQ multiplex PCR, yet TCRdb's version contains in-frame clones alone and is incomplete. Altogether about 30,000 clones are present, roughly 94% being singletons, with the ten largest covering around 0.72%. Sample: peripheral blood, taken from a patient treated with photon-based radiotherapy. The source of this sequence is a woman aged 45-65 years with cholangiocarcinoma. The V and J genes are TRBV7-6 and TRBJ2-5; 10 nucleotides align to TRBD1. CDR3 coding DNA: TGTGCCAGCAGTCGACAGGGGGCCTTCTCGGAGACCCAGTACTTC. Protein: CASSRQGAFSETQYF.